This is a list of T cell receptor beta chains from one sample in a study of blood T cell repertoires in COVID-19. Using immunoSEQ multiplex PCR, the repertoire was profiled, and TCRdb retains in-frame clones only, with some absent. The sample lists fewer than 200,000 clones; 85% to 90% were seen once. The sample consisted of peripheral blood. These receptors were obtained from a woman aged 18 to 35 who had recovered from COVID-19. CDR3s include the opening cysteine and the closing phenylalanine or tryptophan. Fields, in order: J gene, clone size, D gene, CDR3 length, V gene, CDR3 DNA, CDR3 protein. The D gene is left open where the match is weak. Size is stated for part of the rows, as once, few or many counts, or as a class when the clone is expanded.

j_call: TRBJ2-3
clone_size: .
d_call: .
cdr3_length: 14
v_call: TRBV4-3
cdr3_nt: TGCGCCAGCAGCCAAGATCCCGGGAGAGATACGCAGTATTTT
cdr3_aa: CASSQDPGRDTQYF

j_call: TRBJ1-1
clone_size: once
d_call: .
cdr3_length: 11
v_call: TRBV12-3/TRBV12-4
cdr3_nt: TGTGCCAGCATTACCTACGCTGAAGCTTTCTTT
cdr3_aa: CASITYAEAFF

j_call: TRBJ1-1
clone_size: .
d_call: TRBD1
cdr3_length: 12
v_call: TRBV19
cdr3_nt: TGTGCCAGTAGTATCCGGGACAGGGAAGCTTTCTTT
cdr3_aa: CASSIRDREAFF

j_call: TRBJ1-2
clone_size: .
d_call: TRBD1
cdr3_length: 15
v_call: TRBV4-2
cdr3_nt: TGTGCCAGCAGCCCCCAGGAAGACAGGGACTATGGCTACACCTTC
cdr3_aa: CASSPQEDRDYGYTF

j_call: TRBJ1-6
clone_size: .
d_call: TRBD1
cdr3_length: 12
v_call: TRBV6-6
cdr3_nt: TGTGCCAGCAGCGGACAGGGCTCACCCCTCCACTTT
cdr3_aa: CASSGQGSPLHF

j_call: TRBJ2-1
clone_size: .
d_call: TRBD1
cdr3_length: 17
v_call: TRBV27
cdr3_nt: TGTGCCAGCAGCCCCCGGAGGGACAGGGTGGCCTACAATGAGCAGTTCTTC
cdr3_aa: CASSPRRDRVAYNEQFF

j_call: TRBJ1-1
clone_size: .
d_call: .
cdr3_length: 17
v_call: TRBV11-2
cdr3_nt: TGTGCCAGCAGCTTATCTGTGGGGAGGGTTTCGAACACTGAAGCTTTCTTT
cdr3_aa: CASSLSVGRVSNTEAFF

j_call: TRBJ2-7
clone_size: .
d_call: TRBD1
cdr3_length: 15
v_call: TRBV5-5
cdr3_nt: TGTGCCAGCAGCTTCGACGATTCCAGGGGGCACGAGCAGTACTTC
cdr3_aa: CASSFDDSRGHEQYF

j_call: TRBJ1-1
clone_size: .
d_call: .
cdr3_length: 14
v_call: TRBV4-1
cdr3_nt: TGCGCCAGCGCCGGGACTCTAAAGAACACTGAAGCTTTCTTT
cdr3_aa: CASAGTLKNTEAFF

j_call: TRBJ1-1
clone_size: .
d_call: TRBD1
cdr3_length: 15
v_call: TRBV19
cdr3_nt: TGTGCCAGTGGTGGGACAGGGGCCTTGAGGGCTGAAGCTTTCTTT
cdr3_aa: CASGGTGALRAEAFF

j_call: TRBJ2-4
clone_size: .
d_call: .
cdr3_length: 16
v_call: TRBV2
cdr3_nt: TGTGCCAGCAGTGAACCCGGACAGTGGGCCAAAAACATTCAGTACTTC
cdr3_aa: CASSEPGQWAKNIQYF

j_call: TRBJ1-2
clone_size: .
d_call: .
cdr3_length: 17
v_call: TRBV19
cdr3_nt: TGTGCCAGTAGTTTCCTTCTATCCGGGGGGGCTAACTATGGCTACACCTTC
cdr3_aa: CASSFLLSGGANYGYTF

j_call: TRBJ2-1
clone_size: .
d_call: .
cdr3_length: 15
v_call: TRBV29-1
cdr3_nt: TGCAGCGGTGACCTAGGGGCGGCCCCTTACAATGAGCAGTTCTTC
cdr3_aa: CSGDLGAAPYNEQFF

j_call: TRBJ1-2
clone_size: .
d_call: TRBD1
cdr3_length: 13
v_call: TRBV6-5
cdr3_nt: TGTGCCAGCAGCCAGGACAGGGGGGATGGCTACACCTTC
cdr3_aa: CASSQDRGDGYTF

j_call: TRBJ1-1
clone_size: .
d_call: .
cdr3_length: 16
v_call: TRBV15
cdr3_nt: TGTGCCACCAGCAGAGATGCCGGAGGGAGAAACACTGAAGCTTTCTTT
cdr3_aa: CATSRDAGGRNTEAFF

j_call: TRBJ1-2
clone_size: .
d_call: .
cdr3_length: 14
v_call: TRBV3-1/TRBV3-2
cdr3_nt: TGTGCCAGCAGCCCCTTCTCCGGGTTTTATGGCTACACCTTC
cdr3_aa: CASSPFSGFYGYTF

j_call: TRBJ2-1
clone_size: .
d_call: .
cdr3_length: 13
v_call: TRBV5-1
cdr3_nt: TGCGCCAGCAGCTTGGGGACAGTCAATGAGCAGTTCTTC
cdr3_aa: CASSLGTVNEQFF

j_call: TRBJ2-1
clone_size: few
d_call: TRBD2
cdr3_length: 17
v_call: TRBV11-1
cdr3_nt: TGTGCCAGCAGCTTAGCCCGCGGGAGGGCCCCCTACAATGAGCAGTTCTTC
cdr3_aa: CASSLARGRAPYNEQFF

j_call: TRBJ2-3
clone_size: .
d_call: TRBD2
cdr3_length: 16
v_call: TRBV7-8
cdr3_nt: TGTGCCAGCAGCCCCCCTAGTAGCGGGAGCACAGATACGCAGTATTTT
cdr3_aa: CASSPPSSGSTDTQYF

j_call: TRBJ2-1
clone_size: .
d_call: .
cdr3_length: 13
v_call: TRBV5-1
cdr3_nt: TGCGCCAGCAGCTTGTCGTCAGGCAATGAGCAGTTCTTC
cdr3_aa: CASSLSSGNEQFF

j_call: TRBJ1-1
clone_size: .
d_call: .
cdr3_length: 15
v_call: TRBV7-3
cdr3_nt: TGTGCCAGCAGCTTAATACGGGGCGGGAGCACTGAAGCTTTCTTT
cdr3_aa: CASSLIRGGSTEAFF

j_call: TRBJ2-4
clone_size: .
d_call: .
cdr3_length: 15
v_call: TRBV19
cdr3_nt: TGTGCCAGTAGTCCGTGGCAGGTGGCCAAAAACATTCAGTACTTC
cdr3_aa: CASSPWQVAKNIQYF

j_call: TRBJ1-1
clone_size: .
d_call: TRBD1
cdr3_length: 15
v_call: TRBV7-2
cdr3_nt: TGTGCCAGCAGCTTAGCTGGGACAGGGGACACTGAAGCTTTCTTT
cdr3_aa: CASSLAGTGDTEAFF

j_call: TRBJ1-5
clone_size: few
d_call: .
cdr3_length: 14
v_call: TRBV27
cdr3_nt: TGTGCCAGCAGCCCAGGGTTTAGCAATCAGCCCCAGCATTTT
cdr3_aa: CASSPGFSNQPQHF

j_call: TRBJ2-2
clone_size: .
d_call: TRBD2
cdr3_length: 17
v_call: TRBV15
cdr3_nt: TGTGCCACCAGCAGCCCGGGACTAGCGGGAGATACCGGGGAGCTGTTTTTT
cdr3_aa: CATSSPGLAGDTGELFF

j_call: TRBJ1-1
clone_size: .
d_call: .
cdr3_length: 15
v_call: TRBV18
cdr3_nt: TGTGCCAGCTCCTATGCCGGGAGCATGAACACTGAAGCTTTCTTT
cdr3_aa: CASSYAGSMNTEAFF

j_call: TRBJ2-5
clone_size: .
d_call: TRBD2
cdr3_length: 12
v_call: TRBV20-1
cdr3_nt: TGCAGTGCTAGTCGGGGGGGAGAGACCCAGTACTTC
cdr3_aa: CSASRGGETQYF

j_call: TRBJ2-1
clone_size: .
d_call: TRBD1
cdr3_length: 14
v_call: TRBV7-3
cdr3_nt: TGTGCCAGCAGCTTAAGGCCAGGGGGCGGTGAGCAGTTCTTC
cdr3_aa: CASSLRPGGGEQFF

j_call: TRBJ1-5
clone_size: .
d_call: .
cdr3_length: 14
v_call: TRBV6-5
cdr3_nt: TGTGCCACTGGGACAAAGTATAGCAATCAGCCCCAGCATTTT
cdr3_aa: CATGTKYSNQPQHF

j_call: TRBJ2-1
clone_size: .
d_call: TRBD2
cdr3_length: 18
v_call: TRBV15
cdr3_nt: TGTGCCACCAGCAGAGACCCCGTAGCGGGGGGGGCTTACAATGAGCAGTTCTTC
cdr3_aa: CATSRDPVAGGAYNEQFF

j_call: TRBJ2-2
clone_size: .
d_call: .
cdr3_length: 17
v_call: TRBV9
cdr3_nt: TGTGCCAGCAGCCCCTCCGGACACACCCGAGACACCGGGGAGCTGTTTTTT
cdr3_aa: CASSPSGHTRDTGELFF

j_call: TRBJ2-2
clone_size: .
d_call: .
cdr3_length: 15
v_call: TRBV27
cdr3_nt: TGTGCCAGCAGTCCTCGCCAGGGTGATGTCGGGGAGCTGTTTTTT
cdr3_aa: CASSPRQGDVGELFF

j_call: TRBJ2-4
clone_size: .
d_call: .
cdr3_length: 14
v_call: TRBV28
cdr3_nt: TGTGCCAGCAGTTTATCAGGGGCCAAAAACATTCAGTACTTC
cdr3_aa: CASSLSGAKNIQYF

j_call: TRBJ2-2
clone_size: .
d_call: TRBD2
cdr3_length: 20
v_call: TRBV7-8
cdr3_nt: TGTGCCAGCAGCTTAAAGTCCGGGGACGGACTAGCGGGGGGGACCGGGGAGCTGTTTTTT
cdr3_aa: CASSLKSGDGLAGGTGELFF

j_call: TRBJ2-7
clone_size: .
d_call: .
cdr3_length: 16
v_call: TRBV4-3
cdr3_nt: TGCGCCAGCAGCCAAGATAGGGCGGGGGCCTCCTACGAGCAGTACTTC
cdr3_aa: CASSQDRAGASYEQYF

j_call: TRBJ2-2
clone_size: .
d_call: TRBD2
cdr3_length: 16
v_call: TRBV7-3
cdr3_nt: TGTGCCAGCAGCTTAACAGCGGGGGCGAACACCGGGGAGCTGTTTTTT
cdr3_aa: CASSLTAGANTGELFF

j_call: TRBJ1-6
clone_size: .
d_call: .
cdr3_length: 17
v_call: TRBV30
cdr3_nt: TGTGCCTGGAGCCCCGGTGTGGGGGGATTTTATAATTCACCCCTCCACTTT
cdr3_aa: CAWSPGVGGFYNSPLHF

j_call: TRBJ2-5
clone_size: .
d_call: .
cdr3_length: 15
v_call: TRBV3-1/TRBV3-2
cdr3_nt: TGTGCCAGCAGCCAAGAAAGGAAGCGGAGAGAGACCCAGTACTTC
cdr3_aa: CASSQERKRRETQYF

j_call: TRBJ2-3
clone_size: .
d_call: .
cdr3_length: 16
v_call: TRBV7-2
cdr3_nt: TGTGCCAGCAGCTTAGTATGGCGGTCTAGCACAGATACGCAGTATTTT
cdr3_aa: CASSLVWRSSTDTQYF

j_call: TRBJ2-7
clone_size: .
d_call: .
cdr3_length: 13
v_call: TRBV29-1
cdr3_nt: TGCGGGGCGGGGCAGGGAAGGTTCTACGAGCAGTACTTC
cdr3_aa: CGAGQGRFYEQYF

j_call: TRBJ2-7
clone_size: .
d_call: TRBD2
cdr3_length: 13
v_call: TRBV2
cdr3_nt: TGTGCCAGCTGCGGTAGCGGGTGTTACGAGCAGTACTTC
cdr3_aa: CASCGSGCYEQYF

j_call: TRBJ1-1
clone_size: .
d_call: .
cdr3_length: 15
v_call: TRBV19
cdr3_nt: TGTGCCAGTAGATTGACCAGGGACATGAACACTGAAGCTTTCTTT
cdr3_aa: CASRLTRDMNTEAFF

j_call: TRBJ1-2
clone_size: .
d_call: TRBD1
cdr3_length: 16
v_call: TRBV4-1
cdr3_nt: TGCGCCAGCAGCCAAGAGGGACAGCCAAGAAACTATGGCTACACCTTC
cdr3_aa: CASSQEGQPRNYGYTF

j_call: TRBJ1-5
clone_size: .
d_call: .
cdr3_length: 16
v_call: TRBV4-2
cdr3_nt: TGTGCCAGCAGCCAAGTTAGGGTAGAAGAGGGTCAGCCCCAGCATTTT
cdr3_aa: CASSQVRVEEGQPQHF

j_call: TRBJ1-3
clone_size: .
d_call: .
cdr3_length: 14
v_call: TRBV27
cdr3_nt: TGTGCCAGCAGCGAGGGGACAACTGGAAACACCATATATTTT
cdr3_aa: CASSEGTTGNTIYF

j_call: TRBJ1-4
clone_size: .
d_call: .
cdr3_length: 15
v_call: TRBV7-9
cdr3_nt: TGTGCCAGCAGCCTCTCGACAGGACCTAATGAAAAACTGTTTTTT
cdr3_aa: CASSLSTGPNEKLFF

j_call: TRBJ1-4
clone_size: .
d_call: TRBD1
cdr3_length: 16
v_call: TRBV25-1
cdr3_nt: TGTGCCAGCAGCACACAAGGACAGGGGCTTAATGAAAAACTGTTTTTT
cdr3_aa: CASSTQGQGLNEKLFF